Here is one T cell receptor beta chain with its context. This sample is drawn from a study of shared clonotypes between healthy human individuals. Looking at the study overall: The plates for each donor numbered three CD4 naive, three CD4 memory, two CD8 naive and one CD8 memory.

Every subset had its genomic DNA shared out evenly among several immunoSEQ plates. Clones were read by immunoSEQ multiplex PCR, and TCRdb kept only the in-frame ones, dropping some. The sample lists around 330,000 clones, around 72% occurring once. The V gene lost 7 bases and the J gene lost 8 bases, with 8 bases spanning the gap. The CDR3 spans 11 residues. Germline V lookup: CDR1 SEHNR, CDR2 FQNEAQ (reference sequence). Those who donated, Caucasian adults without exception, all lived in Nashville, Tennessee. The chain is built from TRBV7-9 and TRBJ2-2; D unclear. The clonotype originates from a man aged 30-40 years in good health. Specimen: memory CD4+ T cells sorted from blood. Subset in this sample: CD45RA-negative fraction. The CDR3 region is CASTPRGELFF. CDR3 nucleotides: TGTGCCAGCACTCCGAGGGGGGAGCTGTTTTTT.